Described below is a single TCR beta chain sequence and its context. Its antigen is undetermined. One end of the junction fails to match germline, which may point to a read error. The record originates from a study of tumor and adjacent non-tumor tissue in lung cancer. The overall study: Samples averaged around 4 million productive TCRbeta reads each. General observations from the study: Tumor tissue had significantly higher TCR diversity than normal lung.

This sample's RNA came from whole unsorted tissue. Donors were chemotherapy-naive, newly diagnosed lung cancer surgical patients in China, August–November 2014. Three rounds of nested PCR, following a modified ARM-PCR protocol, produced the TCRbeta library. TCRdb re-analysed the multiplex PCR reads in MiXCR, keeping a single row per CDR3 protein. The sample has fewer than 130,000 distinct CDR3 sequences; 84% are singletons. The CDR3 is made up of 16 amino acids. This sequence was found in a man in his 70s with non-small cell lung cancer. Sequencing used lung tumor tissue. J is TRBJ2-1 and V is TRBV12-3 or TRBV12-4; the D call may be TRBD1 or TRBD2 (7 bases each). The CDR3 DNA sequence: TGTGCCAGCAGTTGGGGGGGTTGGGTCAGGGGGAATGAGCAATTCTTC. Its protein product is CASSWGGWVRGNEQFF.